The 6 T cell receptor beta chains reported below all come from one sample, sequenced in a study of blood T cell repertoires in COVID-19. Sequencing used immunoSEQ multiplex PCR; TCRdb keeps in-frame clones, though not all of them. Among 200,000 or so clones listed, about 79% were seen once. The specimen was PBMCs or T cells enriched from blood (not recorded which). The origin of the receptors is a middle-aged woman with acute COVID-19.

This chain joins TRBV9 and TRBJ2-3, with 9 nucleotides matching TRBD1. CDR1 and CDR2 (germline): SGDLS, YYNGEE. The trim removed 4 bases at V and 3 bases at J, leaving 3 bases unmatched. This CDR3 has 14 residues. In DNA, the CDR3 is TGTGCCAGCAGCTCGACAGGGGGAACAGATACGCAGTATTTT. It codes for CASSSTGGTDTQYF. The whole variable domain, remainder taken from reference TRBV9 and TRBJ2-3, is DSGVTQTPKHLITATGQRVTLRCSPRSGDLSVYWYQQSLDQGLQFLIQYYNGEERAKGNILERFSAQQFPDLHSELNLSSLELGDSALYFCASSSTGGTDTQYFGPGTRLTVL.

As for this clone: Other DNA sequences in this sample translate to the same CDR3. The J gene is TRBJ2-5, the V gene TRBV5-6; TRBD2 aligns across 16 bases. Looked up from germline, CDR1 is SGHDT and CDR2 is YYEEEE. After removal of 4 bases from V and 5 bases from J, the junction contained 2 bases not matched to a gene. This CDR3 is built from 15 residues. CDR3 sequence (DNA): TGTGCCAGCAGCCTGGGACTAGCGGGGGGGGAGACCCAGTACTTC. Translated: CASSLGLAGGETQYF. The full variable domain, its missing parts supplied by reference TRBV5-6 and TRBJ2-5, is DAGVTQSPTHLIKTRGQQVTLRCSPKSGHDTVSWYQQALGQGPQFIFQYYEEEERQRGNFPDRFSGHQFPNYSSELNVNALLLGDSALYLCASSLGLAGGETQYFGPGTRLLVL.

The rearrangement joins TRBV4-3 to TRBJ1-1; D not resolved. Trimming stripped 4 bases from V and 1 base from J, with 16 bases between. This CDR3 region has 16 residues. Germline V gene lookup returns CDR1 LGHNA and CDR2 YSLEER. The CDR3 DNA sequence: TGCGCCAGCAGCCCCGACATTACGGGAGGGAACACTGAAGCTTTCTTT. The encoded protein is CASSPDITGGNTEAFF.

V gene TRBV7-9 combines with J gene TRBJ2-7; TRBD1 aligns across 9 bases. V dropped 2 bases and J dropped 3; count of bases not matched to a gene: 8. CDR1 and CDR2 (germline): SEHNR, FQNEAQ (reference sequence). CDR3 size: 16 residues. CDR3 in DNA: TGTGCCAGCAGCTTAAGGGGTGTGACAGGGGGCTACGAGCAGTACTTC. Amino acid sequence: CASSLRGVTGGYEQYF.

The V call is TRBV2, the J call TRBJ2-2; TRBD2 agrees at 9 bases. The V and J ends lost 6 bases and 1 base, in that order; junction bases with no gene match: 3. The V gene's germline CDR1 is SNHLY and CDR2 FYNNEI. The CDR3 extends over 15 amino acids. The DNA of the CDR3 is TGTGCCAGCAGAAGACTAGCGGTGAACACCGGGGAGCTGTTTTTT. It encodes CASRRLAVNTGELFF.

The chain uses TRBV19 and TRBJ1-1; no reliable D call. V was trimmed by 7 bases and J by 1 base, leaving 22 bases between them. Germline CDR1 LNHDA, CDR2 SQIVND (reference sequence). This CDR3 region has 17 residues. CDR3 DNA: TGTGCCAGTAAGAGTGGCAGAGGAGGTAGTTGGAACACTGAAGCTTTCTTT. This encodes CASKSGRGGSWNTEAFF.